These 19 T cell receptor beta chains originate from one sample sequenced in a study of T cells after yellow fever vaccination. TCRdb passed the 5' RACE reads through MiXCR, listing each CDR3 protein once. The sample holds about 330,000 distinct CDR3 sequences, about 4% seen once. The sample here was PBMCs, taken 5 days after the yellow fever booster vaccination. The origin of the receptors is a man aged 18 to 29 who received the YFV17D yellow fever vaccine.

V usage is TRBV28 and J usage is TRBJ1-5; no definite D call. Per germline, CDR1 MDHEN and CDR2 SYDVKM. Deletions cut 7 bases from V and 2 bases from J, with 18 bases between. The CDR3 loop spans 16 amino acids. CDR3 nucleotide sequence: TGTGCCAGCAAGGAGCTAGGGCTGTCTGGCAATCAGCCCCAGCATTTT. Its translation is CASKELGLSGNQPQHF.

The chain couples TRBV7-2 to TRBJ1-6; D might be TRBD1 (6 bases). Germline values: CDR1 SGHTA, CDR2 FQGNSA. Trimming shortened V by 5 bases and J by 14 bases, and 19 bases separated the two germline ends. The CDR3 contains 14 residues. CDR3 DNA: TGTGCCAGCAGCGGCGGGACACCCCGGTTTACCCTCCACTTT. This codes for CASSGGTPRFTLHF. Based on the CDR3 plus reference TRBV7-2 and TRBJ1-6, the full variable domain is GAGVSQSPSNKVTEKGKDVELRCDPISGHTALYWYRQSLGQGLEFLIYFQGNSAPDKSGLPSDRFSAERTGGSVSTLTIQRTQQEDSAVYLCASSGGTPRFTLHFGNGTRLTVT.

This clonotype was seen at least ten times. This rearrangement joins TRBV23-1 to TRBJ2-5; maybe TRBD1 (6 bases). TRBV23-1 is noted as an ORF with a role that remains uncertain. Between the trimmed V and J ends, which lost 5 bases and 5 bases, there was a span of 9 bases. This CDR3 contains 12 residues. CDR3 coding DNA: TGCGCCAGCAGTACAGGGACGGAGACCCAGTACTTC. This sequence encodes CASSTGTETQYF.

This clonotype was picked up a small number of times. V usage is TRBV7-9 and J usage is TRBJ1-5; 11 bases match TRBD1. The CDR3 is 16 amino acids. Per the germline V gene, CDR1 is SEHNR and CDR2 is FQNEAQ (reference sequence). J was trimmed by 3 bases and V by 8 bases; bases with no gene match: 9. The CDR3 DNA reads TGTGCCAGCGGACTATGGACAGGGGGCCCCAATCAGCCCCAGCATTTT. Its translation: CASGLWTGGPNQPQHF.

This clonotype was seen more than once but under ten times. Written as DNA, the CDR3 is TGTGCCAGCAGTTACGGCAGTCTCGGGGACGGCACTGAAGCTTTCTTT. This sequence encodes CASSYGSLGDGTEAFF. The chain uses TRBV6-5 and TRBJ1-1, with a tentative D call TRBD1 (5 bases). Germline CDR1 and CDR2: MNHEY and SVGAGI. Trimming removed 2 bases at V and 4 bases at J, with 17 bases between. The CDR3 totals 16 residues.

The CDR3 loop is CSAPTPGSSYNEQFF. The CDR3 bases are TGCAGTGCCCCAACCCCGGGGAGCTCCTACAATGAGCAGTTCTTC. The chain employs TRBV20-1 and TRBJ2-1, with a tentative D call TRBD2 (5 bases). CDR3 length: 15 residues. Per germline, CDR1 DFQATT and CDR2 SNEGSKA (reference sequence). The ends were cut back, 6 bases at V and 0 bases at J, with 15 bases in the middle.

The gene calls are TRBV5-1 and TRBJ1-6; no clear D gene. The CDR3 covers 16 residues. Germline V gives CDR1 SGHRS, CDR2 YFSETQ. V was clipped by 1 base and J by 0 bases, with 8 bases between them. CDR3: CASSLNDFSYNSPLHF. CDR3 DNA: TGCGCCAGCAGCTTGAACGACTTCTCCTATAATTCACCCCTCCACTTT.

This clonotype appeared a few times. The chain links TRBV12-3 or TRBV12-4 to TRBJ1-2, with D possibly TRBD1 on 5 matching bases. V was trimmed by 3 bases and J by 3 bases, leaving 11 bases between them. The CDR3 covers 14 residues. The CDR3 loop is CASSLGLTDYGYTF. The CDR3 DNA is TGTGCCAGCAGTTTGGGGCTGACAGACTATGGCTACACCTTC.

This clonotype was recorded a few times. The chain's CDR3 is CASSPVTNTEAFF. The CDR3 DNA reads as TGTGCCAGCAGCCCGGTCACCAACACTGAAGCTTTCTTT. The V gene is TRBV9, the J gene TRBJ1-1; D is unclear. Trimming removed 4 bases at V and 2 bases at J, with 9 bases between. Germline values: CDR1 SGDLS, CDR2 YYNGEE. The CDR3 runs to 13 residues.

Ten or more counts support this clonotype. The chain uses TRBV5-1 and TRBJ1-6, with D possibly matching TRBD1 (5 bases). CDR1 is SGHRS and CDR2 is YFSETQ in the germline V gene. The ends were cut back, 0 bases at V and 10 bases at J, with 14 bases in the middle. The CDR3 spans 15 residues. The CDR3 is CASSLAQGVGSPLHF. Here the CDR3 DNA reads TGCGCCAGCAGCTTGGCCCAGGGAGTTGGGTCACCCCTCCACTTT. Variable domain in full (rest from reference TRBV5-1 and TRBJ1-6): KAGVTQTPRYLIKTRGQQVTLSCSPISGHRSVSWYQQTPGQGLQFLFEYFSETQRNKGNFPGRFSGRQFSNSRSEMNVSTLELGDSALYLCASSLAQGVGSPLHFGNGTRLTVT.

The chain uses TRBV20-1 and TRBJ1-4; D call uncertain. CDR3 length: 15 residues. Germline assignment: CDR1 DFQATT and CDR2 SNEGSKA (reference sequence). The germline V and J ends were trimmed by 3 bases and 0 bases, with 11 bases remaining between them. CDR3 nucleotide sequence: TGCAGTGCTAGGATGAGGGCAGCAACTAATGAAAAACTGTTTTTT. This sequence encodes CSARMRAATNEKLFF.

Note on this clonotype: A read error may explain this, as a much larger clone is one base away. The CDR3 here is CDSSLGPDRVVNEQFF. In DNA, the CDR3 is TGTGACAGCAGCTTAGGTCCGGACAGGGTTGTCAATGAGCAGTTCTTC. This chain links TRBV7-8 with TRBJ2-1, with 8 bases aligning to TRBD1. The germline V gene encodes CDR1 SGHVS and CDR2 FQNEAQ. CDR3 length: 16 amino acids.

There are a few counts of this clonotype. This chain connects TRBV12-3 or TRBV12-4 to TRBJ2-2, with 7 bases fitting TRBD1. With V trimmed by 7 bases and J by 7 bases, 6 bases remained unmatched. CDR3 length: 13 residues. Here the CDR3 DNA reads TGTGCCAGCAATTACCCAGGGGGCGGGGAGCTGTTTTTT. It yields the protein CASNYPGGGELFF.

This clonotype was counted between two and nine times. This chain uses TRBV5-5 with TRBJ1-6; D may be TRBD1 (5 bases). CDR3 length: 14 amino acids. V shed 0 bases and J shed 5 bases, with 6 bases lying between them. Germline V gives CDR1 SGHKS, CDR2 YYEKEE (reference sequence). DNA of the CDR3: TGTGCCAGCAGCTTGGGAGGGGATAATTCACCCCTCCACTTT. It specifies CASSLGGDNSPLHF.

This clonotype was seen a few times. The rearrangement uses TRBV10-3 and TRBJ2-1, with D perhaps matching TRBD1 or TRBD2 (5 bases each). This CDR3 has 15 residues. V was trimmed by 4 bases and J by 14 bases, leaving 24 bases between them. CDR1 is ENHRY and CDR2 is SYGVKD in the germline V gene. This CDR3 is CAISGTSGTPGAEFF. The CDR3 DNA sequence: TGTGCCATCAGTGGGACCTCCGGGACCCCAGGAGCGGAGTTCTTC.

This clonotype came up many times. The rearrangement joins TRBV6-2 or TRBV6-3 to TRBJ2-5; the D is unclear. Looked up from germline, CDR1 is MNHEY and CDR2 is SVGEGT. The CDR3 runs 14 residues. Trimming left V 5 bases short and J 5 bases short, with 15 bases between. The CDR3 region is CASSRSQRWETQYF. The CDR3, as DNA: TGTGCCAGCAGTCGATCCCAGAGATGGGAGACCCAGTACTTC.

V and J are TRBV4-1 and TRBJ1-3; 7 bases line up with TRBD1. J lost 2 bases, V lost 4 bases, and 8 bases had no gene match. The germline CDR1 and CDR2 sequences are MGHRA and YSYEKL. The length of the CDR3 is 16 residues. CDR3 residues: CASSPYGQETGNTIYF. The DNA of the CDR3 is TGCGCCAGCAGCCCTTACGGACAGGAGACTGGAAACACCATATATTTT.

Concerning this clonotype itself: Possible read error: a much larger clone is one base away. Lacking the conserved final phenylalanine or tryptophan, this CDR3 likely reflects a read error. This rearrangement joins TRBV7-9 to TRBJ2-3; D perhaps matches TRBD2 (6 bases). The V end lost 6 bases, the J end lost 6 bases, and 31 bases lay between the germline ends. From germline, CDR1 is SEHNR and CDR2 FQNEAQ (reference sequence). This CDR3 has 19 amino acids. In DNA, the CDR3 is TGTGCCAGCAGTCTTCCCTTCCGGGGAGGAAGGTCTTTTGGGGATACGCAGTATCTT. Translation: CASSLPFRGGRSFGDTQYL.

The chain uses TRBV20-1 and TRBJ2-5, with 7 bases fitting TRBD1. Germline V gene lookup returns CDR1 DFQATT and CDR2 SNEGSKA (reference sequence). This CDR3 contains 15 residues. The trim removed 0 bases at V and 5 bases at J, leaving 9 bases unmatched. In DNA form, the CDR3 reads TGCAGTGCTAGAGATTGGACAGGTAGTGGGGAGACCCAGTACTTC. This translates into CSARDWTGSGETQYF.